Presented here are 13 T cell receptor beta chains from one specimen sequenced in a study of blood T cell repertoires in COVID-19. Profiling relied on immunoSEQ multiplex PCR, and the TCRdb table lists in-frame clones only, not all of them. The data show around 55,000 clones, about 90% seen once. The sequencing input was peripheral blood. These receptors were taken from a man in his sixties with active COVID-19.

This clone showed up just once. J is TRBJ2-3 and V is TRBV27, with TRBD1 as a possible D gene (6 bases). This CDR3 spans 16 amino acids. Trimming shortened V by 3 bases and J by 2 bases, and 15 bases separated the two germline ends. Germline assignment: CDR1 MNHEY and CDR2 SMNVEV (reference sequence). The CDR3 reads CASSLSLQGSTDTQYF. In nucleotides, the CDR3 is TGTGCCAGCAGTTTGTCCCTACAGGGATCCACAGATACGCAGTATTTT.

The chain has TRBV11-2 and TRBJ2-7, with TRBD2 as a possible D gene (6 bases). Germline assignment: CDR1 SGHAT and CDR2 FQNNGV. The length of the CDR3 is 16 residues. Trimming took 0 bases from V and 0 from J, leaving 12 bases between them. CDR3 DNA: TGTGCCAGCAGCTTAGATCGGGACGGGAGCTCCTACGAGCAGTACTTC. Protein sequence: CASSLDRDGSSYEQYF. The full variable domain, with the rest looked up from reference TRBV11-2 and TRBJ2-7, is EAGVAQSPRYKIIEKRQSVAFWCNPISGHATLYWYQQILGQGPKLLIQFQNNGVVDDSQLPKDRFSAERLKGVDSTLKIQPAKLEDSAVYLCASSLDRDGSSYEQYFGPGTRLTVT.

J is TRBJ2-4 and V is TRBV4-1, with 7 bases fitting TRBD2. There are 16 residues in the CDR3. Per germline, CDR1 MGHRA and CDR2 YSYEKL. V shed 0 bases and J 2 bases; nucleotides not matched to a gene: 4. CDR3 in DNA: TGCGCCAGCAGCCAAGATGAGGGAGGGCCCAAAAACATTCAGTACTTC. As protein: CASSQDEGGPKNIQYF.

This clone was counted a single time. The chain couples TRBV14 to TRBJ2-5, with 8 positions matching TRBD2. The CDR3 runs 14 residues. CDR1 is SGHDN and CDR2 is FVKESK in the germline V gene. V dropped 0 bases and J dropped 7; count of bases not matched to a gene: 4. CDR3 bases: TGTGCCAGCAGCCAAGATGCGAGCGGGGGGACCCAGTACTTC. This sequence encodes CASSQDASGGTQYF.

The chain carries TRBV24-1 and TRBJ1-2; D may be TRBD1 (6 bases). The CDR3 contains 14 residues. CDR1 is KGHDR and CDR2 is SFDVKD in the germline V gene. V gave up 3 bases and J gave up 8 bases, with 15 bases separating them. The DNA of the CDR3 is TGTGCCACCAGTGATCACGACAGGTCCCGCGGCTACACCTTC. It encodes CATSDHDRSRGYTF.

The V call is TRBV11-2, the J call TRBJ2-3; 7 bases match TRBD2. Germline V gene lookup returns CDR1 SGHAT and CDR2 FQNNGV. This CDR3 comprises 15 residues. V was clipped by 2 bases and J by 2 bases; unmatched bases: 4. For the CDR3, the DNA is TGTGCCAGCAGCTTAATCGGGACTACCACAGATACGCAGTATTTT. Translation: CASSLIGTTTDTQYF.

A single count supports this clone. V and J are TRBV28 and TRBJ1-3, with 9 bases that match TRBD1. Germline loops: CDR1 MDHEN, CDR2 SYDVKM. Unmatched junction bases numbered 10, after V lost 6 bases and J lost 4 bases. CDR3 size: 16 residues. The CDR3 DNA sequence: TGTGCCAGCAGCCCAGCGGGACAGGGCGGAGGAAACACCATATATTTT. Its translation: CASSPAGQGGGNTIYF.

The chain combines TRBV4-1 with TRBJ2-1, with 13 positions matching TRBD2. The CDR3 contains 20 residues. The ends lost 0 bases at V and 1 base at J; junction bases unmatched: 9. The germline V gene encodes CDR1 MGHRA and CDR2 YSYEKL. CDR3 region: CASSQDPRLAGGGSYNEQFF. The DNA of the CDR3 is TGCGCCAGCAGCCAAGACCCGAGACTAGCGGGAGGAGGGTCCTACAATGAGCAGTTCTTC.

DNA for the CDR3: TGTGCCAGAAGCTTATCCCAAGCCCTCTACGAGCAGTACTTC. Translating it yields CARSLSQALYEQYF. The chain uses TRBV5-3 and TRBJ2-7; D remains unclear. TRBV5-3 is an open reading frame whose function is uncertain. The CDR3 loop spans 14 amino acids. The V gene lost 2 bases and the J gene lost 3 bases, with 12 bases spanning the gap.

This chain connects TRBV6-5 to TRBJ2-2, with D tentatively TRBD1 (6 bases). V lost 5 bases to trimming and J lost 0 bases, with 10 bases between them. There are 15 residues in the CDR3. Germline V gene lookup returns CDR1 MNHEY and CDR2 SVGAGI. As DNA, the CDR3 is TGTGCCAGCAGTCCGGGACACGCGAACACCGGGGAGCTGTTTTTT. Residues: CASSPGHANTGELFF.

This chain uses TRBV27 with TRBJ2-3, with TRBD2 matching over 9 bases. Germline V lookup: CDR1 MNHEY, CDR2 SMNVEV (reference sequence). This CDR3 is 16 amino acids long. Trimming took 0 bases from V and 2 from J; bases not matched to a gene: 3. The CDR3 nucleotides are TGTGCCAGCAGTTTATCACCTAGCGGGGCCACAGATACGCAGTATTTT. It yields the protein CASSLSPSGATDTQYF.

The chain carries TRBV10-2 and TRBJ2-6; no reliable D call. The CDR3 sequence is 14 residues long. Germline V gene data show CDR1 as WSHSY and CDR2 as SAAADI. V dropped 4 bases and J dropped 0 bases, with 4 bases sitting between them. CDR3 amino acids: CASSANSGANVLTF. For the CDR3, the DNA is TGCGCCAGCAGTGCCAACTCTGGGGCCAACGTCCTGACTTTC.

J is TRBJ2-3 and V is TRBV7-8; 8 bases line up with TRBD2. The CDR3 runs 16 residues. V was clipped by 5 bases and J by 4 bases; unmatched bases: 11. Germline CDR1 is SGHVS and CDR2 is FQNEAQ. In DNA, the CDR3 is TGTGCCAGCAGCCCCATTACGGGAGGGCCTGCAGATACGCAGTATTTT. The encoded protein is CASSPITGGPADTQYF.